This T cell receptor (beta chain) was observed in a study of blood T cell repertoires in COVID-19. Original processing methods: Amplification of reference gene primers provided the estimated nucleated cell counts. Assay: immunoSEQ multiplex PCR; the TCRdb copy retains only in-frame clones and omits some. D and trimming come from the DNA, and the V and J calls and clone size come from that table. The data contain about 80,000 clones, approximately 80% of them singletons. Germline V gene sequence: CDR1 KGHSH, CDR2 LQKENI. V was cut by 5 bases and J by 1 base, with 14 bases left in between. The CDR3 is 16 residues long.

The rearrangement uses TRBV18 and TRBJ2-2; D call uncertain. Material: peripheral blood. The source is a man older than 75 with active or convalescent COVID-19. The CDR3 coding sequence is TGTGCCAGCTCAAACGTCAGGTTTCAGAACACCGGGGAGCTGTTTTTT. Its translation is CASSNVRFQNTGELFF. The variable domain in full, with the rest retrieved from reference TRBV18 and TRBJ2-2, is NAGVMQNPRHLVRRRGQEARLRCSPMKGHSHVYWYRQLPEEGLKFMVYLQKENIIDESGMPKERFSAEFPKEGPSILRIQQVVRGDSAAYFCASSNVRFQNTGELFFGEGSRLTVL.